Listed below are T cell receptor beta chains from one sample, sequenced in a study of T cell responses to AZD1222 COVID-19 vaccine. The repertoire was sequenced with immunoSEQ multiplex PCR; TCRdb's copy has only in-frame clones and lacks some. The repertoire holds around 71,000 clones, with about 84% as singletons. Sequenced here: peripheral blood, sampled on day 0 of AZD1222 vaccination. Source of these receptors: an adult in good health. CDR3s include the opening cysteine and the closing phenylalanine or tryptophan. D genes are given only for firm matches. Some rows mark clone size as missing; the rest say once, few, many or name a class of expanded clone.

V gene	J gene	D gene	clone size	CDR3 DNA	CDR3 protein
TRBV24-1	TRBJ2-3	NA	NA	TGTGCCACCAGTGCCCACAACACAGATACGCAGTATTTT	CATSAHNTDTQYF
TRBV30	TRBJ1-5	NA	NA	TGTGCCTGGATTTACCCAAAAGGGGAGCCCCAGCATTTT	CAWIYPKGEPQHF
TRBV25-1	TRBJ2-3	NA	NA	TGTGCCAGCAGTGATCTGGCCTCCACAGATACGCAGTATTTT	CASSDLASTDTQYF
TRBV19	TRBJ1-5	TRBD1	NA	TGTGCCAGTAGTATTGGAGACAGGGGGTTCAGCAATCAGCCCCAGCATTTT	CASSIGDRGFSNQPQHF
TRBV13	TRBJ2-6	TRBD2	NA	TGTGCCAGCAGCTCCCCTAGCGGGCCTCCCTCTGGGGCCAACGTCCTGACTTTC	CASSSPSGPPSGANVLTF
TRBV7-2	TRBJ2-2	NA	NA	TGTGCCAGCAGTTACCTCGGGGCCGGGGAGCTGTTTTTT	CASSYLGAGELFF
TRBV4-3	TRBJ1-1	NA	NA	TGCGCCAGCAGCCAGGGAAGGGGCTTTGTCACTGAAGCTTTCTTT	CASSQGRGFVTEAFF
TRBV6-5	TRBJ1-2	NA	NA	TGTGCCAGCAGTTACAGGGACGGGAACTATGGCTACACCTTC	CASSYRDGNYGYTF
TRBV10-3	TRBJ1-1	NA	NA	TGTGCCATCAGTTTACAGGGAACTGAAGCTTTCTTT	CAISLQGTEAFF
TRBV6-6	TRBJ1-3	NA	once	TGTGCCAGCAGCCAGGGGACGGCAGGTTCGGACAACACCATATATTTT	CASSQGTAGSDNTIYF
TRBV30	TRBJ1-1	NA	NA	TGTGCCTGGAGTTCGGGACTGGGCACTGAAGCTTTCTTT	CAWSSGLGTEAFF
TRBV9	TRBJ2-1	TRBD2	NA	TGTGCCAGCAGCACCCGAACTAGCGGGAGCAATGAGCAGTTCTTC	CASSTRTSGSNEQFF
TRBV4-1	TRBJ1-2	NA	NA	TGCGCCAGCAGCCAAGACATGGGGGGAGCTAACTATGGCTACACCTTC	CASSQDMGGANYGYTF
TRBV6-2/TRBV6-3	TRBJ2-3	NA	NA	TGTGCCAGCAGTTCCCCCGGGGGCAGGACCACAGATACGCAGTATTTT	CASSSPGGRTTDTQYF